This TCR beta chain stems from a study of T cell responses to AZD1222 COVID-19 vaccine. Assay used: immunoSEQ multiplex PCR; TCRdb lists only in-frame clones, some missing. Of 130,000 or so clones in the sample, 90% were seen once. The germline CDR1 and CDR2 sequences are KGHSY and FQNENV. The CDR3 contains 16 residues. Trimming removed 2 bases at V and 0 bases at J, with 12 bases between. The sample consisted of peripheral blood, taken on day 0 of AZD1222 vaccination. The sequence came from an adult in good health. V and J are TRBV16 and TRBJ2-3, with D maybe TRBD2 (6 bases). The CDR3 bases are TGTGCCAGCAGCCAAGGAATAGCGGTTAGCACAGATACGCAGTATTTT. Its translation: CASSQGIAVSTDTQYF.